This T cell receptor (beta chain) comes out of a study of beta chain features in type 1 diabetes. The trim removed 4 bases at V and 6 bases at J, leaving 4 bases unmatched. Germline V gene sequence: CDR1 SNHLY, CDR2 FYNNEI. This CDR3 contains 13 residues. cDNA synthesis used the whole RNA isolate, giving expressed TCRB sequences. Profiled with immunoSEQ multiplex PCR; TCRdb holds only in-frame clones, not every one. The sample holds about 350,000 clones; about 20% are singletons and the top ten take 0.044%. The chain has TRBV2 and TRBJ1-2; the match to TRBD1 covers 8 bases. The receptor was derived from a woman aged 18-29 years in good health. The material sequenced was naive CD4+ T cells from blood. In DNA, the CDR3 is TGTGCCAGCAGTGGCCAGGGGGCGCATGGCTACACCTTC. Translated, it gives CASSGQGAHGYTF.